One and the same sample provided the 3 T cell receptor beta chains below, sequenced in a study of T-cell memory formation after mild COVID-19. Via MiXCR, TCRdb re-called the 5' RACE reads, giving one row per CDR3 protein. Of 95,000 to 120,000 distinct CDR3 sequences listed, 20% to 25% are singletons. The sequencing sample was made of PBMCs or a T cell subset sorted from them (not recorded which). These receptors all stem from a man younger than 30 who had mild COVID-19 (a few samples of this study predate the infection). Cell type and time point are not known.

This clonotype turned up a few times. CDR3: CASSSTTSREQFF. CDR3 DNA: TGTGCCAGCAGTTCGACTACTTCGCGGGAGCAGTTCTTC. The chain employs TRBV7-6 and TRBJ2-1; weak D call: TRBD2 (5 bases). The germline CDR1 and CDR2 sequences are SGHVS and FNYEAQ. The CDR3 runs 13 residues. V lost 6 bases to trimming and J lost 10 bases, with 16 bases between them.

This sequence joins TRBV29-1 and TRBJ2-7; D is ambiguous. CDR1 and CDR2 (germline): SQVTM, ANQGSEA. The CDR3 totals 12 residues. Trimming removed 4 bases from V and 1 base from J, with 8 bases in between. In nucleotides, the CDR3 is TGCAGCGTTGTCGACCTTTCCTACGAGCAGTACTTC. Translation: CSVVDLSYEQYF.

This clonotype showed up just a few times. The chain uses TRBV5-1 and TRBJ2-2, with a tentative D call TRBD2 (5 bases). Trimming took 0 bases from V and 0 from J, leaving 15 bases between them. This CDR3 region has 18 residues. Germline V gene sequence: CDR1 SGHRS, CDR2 YFSETQ. CDR3 bases: TGCGCCAGCAGCTTGGACGCGTTTCGGGAAACGAACACCGGGGAGCTGTTTTTT. Translation gives CASSLDAFRETNTGELFF.